These 21 T cell receptor beta chains were all obtained from the same sample, sequenced in a study of blood T cell repertoires in COVID-19. Libraries were prepared by immunoSEQ multiplex PCR; TCRdb keeps only in-frame clonotypes and omits some of them. The data show 100,000 or so clones, with 90% to 95% seen just once and just under 4% held by the top ten. Sequencing was performed on peripheral blood. The receptor set was obtained from a woman in her 50s in a cohort sampled during active COVID-19.

This clone showed up just once. The rearrangement joins TRBV9 to TRBJ1-2; D call uncertain. The germline CDR1 and CDR2 sequences are SGDLS and YYNGEE. The CDR3 is 14 amino acids. The germline V and J ends were trimmed by 0 bases and 7 bases, with 13 bases remaining between them. The CDR3: CASSVGSGEAGYTF. The CDR3 nucleotides are TGTGCCAGCAGCGTAGGATCCGGGGAGGCTGGCTACACCTTC.

A single count supports this clone. The genes are TRBV24-1 and TRBJ1-1; D is unclear. The germline V gene encodes CDR1 KGHDR and CDR2 SFDVKD. CDR3 size: 16 residues. Deletions cut 4 bases from V and 1 base from J, with 15 bases between. In DNA form, the CDR3 reads TGTGCCACCAGTGAACCATTCCGGGATTCGAACACTGAAGCTTTCTTT. Its protein product is CATSEPFRDSNTEAFF.

Only one count was recorded for this clone. The chain uses TRBV2 and TRBJ2-1; D unclear. Germline CDR1 is SNHLY and CDR2 is FYNNEI. There are 15 residues in the CDR3. V was clipped by 4 bases and J by 0 bases, with 10 bases between them. CDR3 region: CASSVDKISYNEQFF. CDR3 sequence (DNA): TGTGCCAGCAGTGTTGACAAAATCTCCTACAATGAGCAGTTCTTC.

V gene TRBV12-5 combines with J gene TRBJ1-2; D gene unclear. Trimming removed 4 bases at V and 5 bases at J, with 2 bases between. The CDR3 sequence is 10 residues long. Per the germline V gene, CDR1 is LGHNT and CDR2 is FRNRAP. CDR3 residues: CASGSYGYTF. The CDR3 nucleotides read TGTGCTAGTGGTTCATATGGCTACACCTTC.

V gene TRBV6-5 combines with J gene TRBJ2-7; 7 nucleotides align to TRBD1. Germline V gene lookup returns CDR1 MNHEY and CDR2 SVGAGI. This CDR3 region has 14 residues. The J segment lost 0 bases and the V segment lost 2 bases, leaving 1 base of the junction unmatched. The CDR3 loop reads CASSYDRDSYEQYF. The CDR3 DNA reads TGTGCCAGCAGTTACGACAGGGACTCCTACGAGCAGTACTTC.

J is TRBJ2-3 and V is TRBV19, with D maybe TRBD2 (6 bases). The CDR3 loop spans 13 amino acids. Trimming pared 6 bases from V and 2 bases from J, leaving 9 bases between. Germline V gene lookup returns CDR1 LNHDA and CDR2 SQIVND (reference sequence). CDR3 coding DNA: TGTGCCAGTAGCCCGGGGGACACAGATACGCAGTATTTT. Translated, it gives CASSPGDTDTQYF.

The J gene is TRBJ2-7, the V gene TRBV4-2; 8 bases agree with TRBD2. V lost 3 bases and J lost 1; bases outside the gene matches: 5. Germline assignment: CDR1 LGHNA and CDR2 YNFKEQ. This CDR3 comprises 15 residues. The CDR3 coding sequence is TGTGCCAGCAGCCAGGGACTAGAAGCGTCCTACGAGCAGTACTTC. It codes for CASSQGLEASYEQYF.

V gene TRBV5-4 combines with J gene TRBJ2-7; maybe TRBD1 (5 bases). The CDR3 has 13 amino acids. Germline CDR1 SGHNT, CDR2 YYREEE (reference sequence). Trimming removed 4 bases at V and 0 bases at J, with 8 bases between. This CDR3 is CASSDSVSYEQYF. The CDR3 DNA follows: TGTGCCAGCAGCGACAGCGTCTCCTACGAGCAGTACTTC.

This rearrangement joins TRBV5-6 to TRBJ1-5; 7 nucleotides line up with TRBD1. CDR1 and CDR2 from the germline V gene are SGHDT and YYEEEE. This CDR3 spans 15 amino acids. The ends lost 4 bases at V and 8 bases at J; junction bases unmatched: 12. The CDR3 loop reads CASSQTGDRAKPQHF. In DNA form, the CDR3 reads TGTGCCAGCAGCCAGACCGGTGACAGGGCAAAGCCCCAGCATTTT.

This chain uses TRBV2 with TRBJ2-2; TRBD1 aligns across 7 bases. Per germline, CDR1 SNHLY and CDR2 FYNNEI. The length of the CDR3 is 16 residues. J gave up 5 bases and V 6 bases, and 12 bases lay outside the gene matches. CDR3 DNA sequence: TGTGCCAGCAGACCCGACAGGGTCCTTTTGACCGGGGAGCTGTTTTTT. Its protein product is CASRPDRVLLTGELFF.

The gene calls are TRBV7-9 and TRBJ2-5, with 7 bases matching TRBD2. This CDR3 has 15 amino acids. CDR1 SEHNR and CDR2 FQNEAQ come from the germline V gene (reference sequence). V shed 3 bases and J 1 base; nucleotides not matched to a gene: 5. CDR3 DNA: TGTGCCAGCAGCTTCCCGAGGACTAGCCAAGAGACCCAGTACTTC. This codes for CASSFPRTSQETQYF.

In DNA, the CDR3 is TGTGCCACCAGCAGATGGAAGTCCCTTACAGGGAACGCGAACACTGAAGCTTTCTTT. Translated, it gives CATSRWKSLTGNANTEAFF. The chain links TRBV15 to TRBJ1-1; D is possibly TRBD1 (6 bases). Trimming stripped 2 bases from V and 1 base from J, with 23 bases between. The CDR3 extends over 19 amino acids. Germline V gene data show CDR1 as LNHNV and CDR2 as YYDKDF (reference sequence).

V is TRBV11-2 and J is TRBJ2-7; tentatively, D is TRBD1 (5 bases). This CDR3 has 14 residues. In germline, CDR1 is SGHAT, CDR2 FQNNGV. Trimming left V 1 base short and J 6 bases short, with 13 bases between. Here the CDR3 DNA reads TGTGCCAGCAGCTTAGGGGCAGGGTTTCGCGAGCAGTACTTC. It codes for CASSLGAGFREQYF. Filled out from reference TRBV11-2 and TRBJ2-7, the complete variable domain reads EAGVAQSPRYKIIEKRQSVAFWCNPISGHATLYWYQQILGQGPKLLIQFQNNGVVDDSQLPKDRFSAERLKGVDSTLKIQPAKLEDSAVYLCASSLGAGFREQYFGPGTRLTVT.

This sequence joins TRBV5-6 and TRBJ2-7, with a possible D match to TRBD2 (6 bases). CDR1 is SGHDT and CDR2 is YYEEEE in the germline V gene. CDR3 length: 13 residues. V was shortened by 2 bases and J by 0 bases, with 6 bases between the two germline ends. The CDR3, as DNA: TGTGCCAGCAGCTTCGGGAGCTCCTACGAGCAGTACTTC. This gives the protein CASSFGSSYEQYF.

The rearrangement links TRBV19 to TRBJ1-1; 8 positions agree with TRBD1. V dropped 3 bases and J dropped 5; count of bases not matched to a gene: 8. Germline CDR1 and CDR2: LNHDA and SQIVND (reference sequence). This CDR3 comprises 15 residues. CDR3 residues: CASSMGQGARTEAFF. Written as DNA, the CDR3 is TGTGCCAGTAGTATGGGGCAGGGGGCGAGGACTGAAGCTTTCTTT.

In DNA form, the CDR3 reads TGCAGCGTTGATGCGGGAGGGGGCTACAATGAGCAGTTCTTC. Encoded protein: CSVDAGGGYNEQFF. The chain has TRBV29-1 and TRBJ2-1; TRBD2 matches at 9 bases. Germline V lookup: CDR1 SQVTM, CDR2 ANQGSEA. The CDR3 length is 14 residues. Trimming removed 3 bases from V and 3 bases from J; junction bases left unmatched: 3.

The rearrangement joins TRBV5-1 to TRBJ2-1; 10 nucleotides line up with TRBD2. The length of the CDR3 is 15 residues. The germline V gene has CDR1 SGHRS and CDR2 YFSETQ. The trim removed 4 bases at V and 5 bases at J, leaving 6 bases unmatched. CDR3 sequence (DNA): TGCGCCAGCAGCAAGACTAGCGGGTGGAACAATGAGCAGTTCTTC. This codes for CASSKTSGWNNEQFF.

The chain uses TRBV10-2 and TRBJ1-4; 7 bases map to TRBD1. The V and J ends lost 2 bases and 3 bases, in that order; junction bases with no gene match: 3. There are 15 residues in the CDR3. Per the germline V gene, CDR1 is WSHSY and CDR2 is SAAADI. CDR3 DNA sequence: TGCGCCAGCAGTGAGGGGCAGGGGGCTAATGAAAAACTGTTTTTT. The encoded protein is CASSEGQGANEKLFF.

The DNA of the CDR3 is TGTGCCAGCAGCTTAGATCCGGGGGGAGGACCAGAAAAACTGTTTTTT. Protein product: CASSLDPGGGPEKLFF. The chain employs TRBV11-2 and TRBJ1-4, with a possible D match to TRBD1 (5 bases). The CDR3 covers 16 residues. V was shortened by 0 bases and J by 8 bases, with 16 bases between the two germline ends. Germline V gives CDR1 SGHAT, CDR2 FQNNGV.

The CDR3 region has the DNA TGTGCCAGCAGCTTACTAGCGGCATCCTACGAGCAGTACTTC. Translation gives CASSLLAASYEQYF. This chain joins TRBV6-5 and TRBJ2-7; TRBD2 aligns across 8 bases. Germline trimming cut 6 bases from V and 1 base from J; bases unmatched to any gene: 5. Germline V gene sequence: CDR1 MNHEY, CDR2 SVGAGI. This CDR3 contains 14 residues.

This clone has just a few counts. CDR3 nucleotides: TGTGCCAGCAGCCCCCATAGTAGCGGGAGCACAGATACGCAGTATTTT. Its protein product is CASSPHSSGSTDTQYF. This sequence joins TRBV7-3 and TRBJ2-3; 7 positions match TRBD2. The J segment lost 0 bases and the V segment lost 5 bases, leaving 8 bases of the junction unmatched. The length of the CDR3 is 16 residues. Germline V gene sequence: CDR1 SGHTA, CDR2 FQGTGA.